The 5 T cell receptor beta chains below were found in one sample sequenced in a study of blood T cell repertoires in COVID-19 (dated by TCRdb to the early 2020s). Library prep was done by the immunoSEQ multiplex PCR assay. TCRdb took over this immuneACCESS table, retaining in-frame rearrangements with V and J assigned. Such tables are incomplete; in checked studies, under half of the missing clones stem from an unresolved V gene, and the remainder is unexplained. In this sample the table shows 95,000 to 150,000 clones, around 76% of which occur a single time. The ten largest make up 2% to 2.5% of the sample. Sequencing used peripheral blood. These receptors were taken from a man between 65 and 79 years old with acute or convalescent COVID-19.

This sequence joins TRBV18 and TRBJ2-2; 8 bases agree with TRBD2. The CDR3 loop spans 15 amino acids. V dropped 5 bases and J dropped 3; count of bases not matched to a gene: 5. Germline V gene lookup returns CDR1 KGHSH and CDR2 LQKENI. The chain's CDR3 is CASSSGGGHTGELFF. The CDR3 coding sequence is TGTGCCAGCTCATCCGGCGGGGGGCACACCGGGGAGCTGTTTTTT.

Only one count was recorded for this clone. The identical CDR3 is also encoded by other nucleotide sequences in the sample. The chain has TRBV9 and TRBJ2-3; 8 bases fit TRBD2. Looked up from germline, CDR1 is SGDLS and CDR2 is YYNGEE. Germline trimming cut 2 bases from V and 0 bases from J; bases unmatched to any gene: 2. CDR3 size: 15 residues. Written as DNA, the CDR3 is TGTGCCAGCAGCGTTAGCGGGGCAAGCACAGATACGCAGTATTTT. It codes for CASSVSGASTDTQYF.

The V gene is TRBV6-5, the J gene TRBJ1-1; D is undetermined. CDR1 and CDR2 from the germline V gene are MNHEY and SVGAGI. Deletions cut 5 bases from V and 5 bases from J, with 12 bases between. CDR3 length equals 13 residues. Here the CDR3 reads CASSPPPGTEAFF. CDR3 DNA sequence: TGTGCCAGCAGTCCCCCTCCGGGAACTGAAGCTTTCTTT.

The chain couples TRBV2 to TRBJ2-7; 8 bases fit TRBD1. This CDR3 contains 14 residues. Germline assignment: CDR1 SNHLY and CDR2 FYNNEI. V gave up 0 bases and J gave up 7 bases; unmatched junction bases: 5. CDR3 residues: CASSEALTGEEQYF. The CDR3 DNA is TGTGCCAGCAGTGAAGCTTTGACAGGGGAAGAGCAGTACTTC.

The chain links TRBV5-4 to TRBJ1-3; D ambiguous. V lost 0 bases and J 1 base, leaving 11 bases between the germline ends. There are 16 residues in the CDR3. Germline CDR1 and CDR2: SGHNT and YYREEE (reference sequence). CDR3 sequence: CASSLGAGGSGNTIYF. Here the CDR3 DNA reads TGTGCCAGCAGCTTGGGGGCCGGCGGGTCTGGAAACACCATATATTTT.